This T cell receptor beta chain was retrieved from a study of Ad26.COV2.S vaccination and SARS-CoV-2 variants. Repertoires were generated with immunoSEQ multiplex PCR, while TCRdb's copy carries only in-frame clones and drops some. The repertoire holds approximately 300,000 clones, with 85% to 90% as singletons. Germline assignment: CDR1 SGHTA and CDR2 FQGNSA. Losses at the gene ends were 5 bases for V and 6 bases for J; bases not matched to a gene: 6. This CDR3 region has 15 residues. The treatment: about 20 received Ad26.COV2.S at low or high dose, single or two shots; roughly five received placebo; per-sample allocation not given. Specimen acquisition occurred on day 63 following the initial vaccine or placebo injection.

This sequence was found in a person between 18 and 59 years old who received the Ad26.COV2.S COVID-19 vaccine or a placebo. Sequenced material: peripheral blood, taken in a trial of Ad26.COV2.S vaccine versus placebo. The V gene is TRBV7-2, the J gene TRBJ1-4; 10 bases align to TRBD1. CDR3 sequence: CASSIYGTGDEKLFF. CDR3 nucleotide sequence: TGTGCCAGCAGCATTTACGGGACAGGGGATGAAAAACTGTTTTTT.